The T cell receptor beta chain described here comes from a study of memory CD4+ T cells and cytomegalovirus serostatus (dated by TCRdb to about 2019). For the study in its entirety: The cohort comprised 33 healthy Belgian adults, 9 CMV seropositive and 24 CMV seronegative. To replicate a published TCR-based CMV serostatus classifier, the researchers sequenced the CD4+ memory TCRbeta repertoires of a Belgian cohort whose cytomegalovirus serostatus was known.

Single viable CD3+CD4+CD8-CD45RO+ cells were sorted as memory CD4+ T cells on a FACSAria II. CMV serostatus was assessed using a Roche Elecsys assay, by which serum IgG against CMV pp150, pp28, p38 and p52 was detected. After thawing, total CD4+ T cells were enriched by positive selection with CD4 magnetic microbeads. The samples came from a different study that was designed specifically to examine the CD4+ T cell memory repertoire. Peripheral blood mononuclear cells were isolated and cryopreserved following standard operating procedures; serum was stored at -80 °C. The staining relied on CD3-PerCP (BW264/56), CD4-APC (RPA-T4), CD45RO-PE (UCHT1) and CD8-Pacific Orange (3B5) antibodies, and Sytox blue was used to exclude non-viable cells. Genomic DNA was extracted from sorted cells with the Quick-DNA Microprep Kit. Amplification of TCRbeta DNA was done with the immunoSEQ hsTCRbeta kit, following the protocol from the manufacturer. An Illumina MiSeq instrument was used to sequence the TCRbeta libraries. Per the original workflow: Following removal of out-of-frame sequences, around 2,300,000 distinct TCRbeta sequences were retained, with an average of around 70,000 per individual. Each individual was scored by the count of 164 previously reported CMV-associated TCRbeta sequences and the total productive distinct TCRbeta count. A beta-binomial model was reimplemented in Python, and scikit-learn random forests with default parameters were trained on US cohort data. Classifier performance on the Belgian cohort was summarized as median AUC with percentile confidence intervals over 10,000 bootstrap iterations. The table comes from immuneACCESS by way of TCRdb, which keeps in-frame sequences with V and J called. Part of the clones is missing from these tables; in studies checked, under half for an unresolved V gene and the rest for unknown reasons. V and J calls and clone size are copied from that table; D and trimming were computed from the DNA. The sample table holds 52,000 or so clones, of which over 75% were seen once. The ten largest account for roughly 0.6% of the sample.

V is cut by 4 bases and J by 0 bases, and the space between the germline ends is 11 bases. The germline V gene sets CDR1 to SGHRS and CDR2 to YFSETQ. The CDR3 holds 16 amino acids from the cysteine to the phenylalanine. The CDR3 DNA has 48 bases and is translated from base 1. The investigation overall reported the following: Unlike the original study, which covered naive and memory CD4+ and CD8+ populations, the Belgian study sequenced only CD4+CD45RO+ memory cells. CMV serostatus prediction reached a median bootstrapped AUC of approximately 0.95 with the original framework and 0.91 with a US-trained random forest. Among the 150 to 200 previously reported CMV-associated TCRbeta sequences, approximately 67 showed up in the CD4+ memory repertoires, with each one found in between one and five individuals. The results were interpreted as suggesting that the CMV-associated TCR signature is mostly present in the CD4+ memory repertoire. A median bootstrapped AUC of roughly 0.95 with a 95% CI of 0.76-1.00 was achieved on the Belgian cohort by the original-framework classifier.

Notes on this clone: There is no known antigen for this receptor. No much larger clone is present one base from it, and per-base qualities are unavailable.

The receptor was isolated from an adult in good health and CMV-seronegative. This chain joins TRBV5-1 to TRBJ2-6; the D segment cannot be called with confidence. The sequenced sample was memory CD4+ T cells from blood. The sequenced DNA is TGCGCCAGCAGCCGCACTCCGCCCTCTGGGGCCAACGTCCTGACTTTC. The translation is CASSRTPPSGANVLTF.